The rows below give T cell receptor beta chains drawn from one sample of a study of regulatory T cells in long-lasting Graves disease. TCRdb re-called the multiplex PCR reads with MiXCR, one entry per CDR3 protein. Of hundreds of thousands of distinct CDR3 sequences listed, around a sixth are singletons. The sample consisted of peripheral blood mononuclear cells (PBMCs), taken at new diagnosis, from a patient treated with antithyroid drugs. These receptors all stem from a female donor with Graves disease. Each CDR3 is given with its conserved first and last residue. The order of the fields is V gene, J gene, clone size, D gene, CDR3 protein, CDR3 DNA. A D gene is named only where the DNA matches it firmly. A row's size may be missing; if present it is once, few, many or a size class.

TRBV9	TRBJ2-3	many	TRBD2	CASSVATGLAGAWGTDTQYF	TGTGCCAGCAGCGTAGCTACGGGACTAGCGGGAGCGTGGGGCACAGATACGCAGTATTTT
TRBV19	TRBJ2-7	.	.	CASSPGQLLSYEQYF	TGTGCCAGTAGTCCTGGACAGCTTTTATCCTACGAGCAGTACTTC
TRBV5-1	TRBJ1-2	many	.	CASRPGRGGYGYTF	TGCGCCAGCAGACCCGGACGGGGGGGATATGGCTACACCTTC
TRBV6-1	TRBJ2-5	.	.	CASRSGVGAWGETQYF	TGTGCCAGCAGGTCCGGGGTCGGGGCCTGGGGGGAGACCCAGTACTTC
TRBV15	TRBJ1-1	few	.	CATSTQKKGNTEAFF	TGTGCCACCAGCACCCAGAAGAAGGGGAACACTGAAGCTTTCTTT
TRBV5-4	TRBJ1-1	many	.	CASSLRAGLNTEAFF	TGTGCCAGCAGCTTGAGGGCAGGGCTGAACACTGAAGCTTTCTTT
TRBV24-1	TRBJ1-1	.	.	CATSEGGWNTEAFF	TGTGCCACCAGTGAGGGGGGTTGGAACACTGAAGCTTTCTTT
TRBV12-3/TRBV12-4	TRBJ2-5	.	.	CASSFRAQETQYF	TGTGCCAGCAGTTTTAGGGCCCAAGAGACCCAGTACTTC
TRBV28	TRBJ2-5	many	.	CASSLGGSGETQYF	TGTGCCAGCAGTTTAGGTGGGAGTGGAGAGACCCAGTACTTC
TRBV12-3/TRBV12-4	TRBJ1-2	many	TRBD1	CASSGTGANYGYTF	TGTGCCAGCAGTGGGACAGGGGCGAACTATGGCTACACCTTC
TRBV24-1	TRBJ1-1	many	TRBD1	CATSDSGTENTEAFF	TGTGCCACCAGTGACTCCGGGACAGAGAACACTGAAGCTTTCTTT
TRBV14	TRBJ1-1	.	.	CASHPPGNAEAFF	TGTGCCAGCCACCCCCCAGGGAACGCTGAAGCTTTCTTT
TRBV5-1	TRBJ2-7	few	.	CASSKAGAPNYEQYF	TGCGCCAGCAGCAAAGCAGGGGCCCCTAACTACGAGCAGTACTTC
TRBV5-5	TRBJ1-2	many	.	CASNLGGLGYTF	TGTGCCAGCAACTTGGGGGGTCTAGGCTACACCTTC
TRBV19	TRBJ1-2	few	TRBD1	CASSRPGQGLYGYTF	TGTGCCAGTAGCCGGCCCGGACAGGGGCTCTATGGCTACACCTTC
TRBV7-2	TRBJ2-3	many	.	CASSLYTDTQYF	TGTGCCAGCAGCTTGTATACAGATACGCAGTATTTT
TRBV9	TRBJ1-3	few	TRBD1	CASSPRTGLGSGNTIYF	TGTGCCAGCAGCCCTCGGACAGGGTTAGGCTCTGGAAACACCATATATTTT
TRBV3-1	TRBJ2-3	many	.	CASSQWDSGDTDTQYF	TGTGCCAGCAGCCAATGGGACAGCGGGGACACAGATACGCAGTATTTT
TRBV6-1	TRBJ1-2	.	TRBD1	CASSEASGQGSYGYTF	TGTGCCAGCAGTGAAGCTTCGGGACAGGGCTCCTATGGCTACACCTTC
TRBV5-1	TRBJ1-4	many	.	CASSLGTRQATHEKLFF	TGCGCCAGCAGCTTGGGGACTCGACAGGCAACACATGAAAAACTGTTTTTT
TRBV5-6	TRBJ2-1	many	TRBD1	CASSLVGTTGGDEQFF	TGTGCCAGCAGCTTAGTTGGGACGACAGGGGGCGATGAGCAGTTCTTC
TRBV6-2/TRBV6-3	TRBJ2-7	many	.	CASSYVHEQYF	TGTGCCAGCAGTTACGTCCACGAGCAGTACTTC
TRBV29-1	TRBJ2-2	many	.	CSVEGQQENTGELFF	TGCAGCGTTGAAGGACAACAGGAGAACACCGGGGAGCTGTTTTTT
TRBV6-2/TRBV6-3	TRBJ2-1	.	TRBD2	CASSYLSLAGDSSYNEQFF	TGTGCCAGCAGTTACTTATCTCTAGCGGGGGACTCCTCCTACAATGAGCAGTTCTTC
TRBV12-3/TRBV12-4	TRBJ2-1	.	TRBD2	CASSFSGSALNEQFF	TGTGCCAGCAGTTTTAGCGGGAGCGCATTGAATGAGCAGTTCTTC
TRBV6-1	TRBJ1-5	few	.	CASRGTTPGNQPQHF	TGTGCCAGCAGGGGGACTACCCCTGGGAATCAGCCCCAGCATTTT
TRBV27	TRBJ2-1	.	TRBD1	CASSTTGTVNEQFF	TGTGCCAGCAGTACAACCGGGACAGTCAATGAGCAGTTCTTC
TRBV6-1	TRBJ1-1	many	TRBD1	CASSLLQGGNTEAFF	TGTGCCAGCAGCCTTCTACAGGGGGGGAACACTGAAGCTTTCTTT
TRBV25-1	TRBJ1-1	.	TRBD1	CASSEVGGGIFLSEAFF	TGTGCCAGCAGTGAAGTTGGAGGGGGCATATTCCTTAGTGAAGCTTTCTTT
TRBV27	TRBJ2-5	many	TRBD2	CASARTRLASETQYF	TGTGCCAGCGCAAGGACAAGACTAGCATCCGAGACCCAGTACTTC
TRBV9	TRBJ2-3	many	TRBD2	CASSVAAGADTQYF	TGTGCCAGCAGCGTAGCGGCGGGAGCAGATACGCAGTATTTT
TRBV6-5	TRBJ2-2	many	.	CASSNYRDFYTGELFF	TGTGCCAGCAGTAACTACCGGGACTTCTACACCGGGGAGCTGTTTTTT
TRBV28	TRBJ2-7	.	TRBD1	CASSPPGQGAYEQYF	TGTGCCAGCAGTCCTCCCGGACAGGGGGCTTACGAGCAGTACTTC
TRBV11-2	TRBJ2-1	.	TRBD2	CASSSPPGLAGNEQFF	TGTGCCAGCAGCTCACCCCCGGGACTAGCGGGAAATGAGCAGTTCTTC
TRBV4-1	TRBJ1-5	many	.	CASSQSFTSNQPQHF	TGCGCCAGCAGCCAAAGCTTCACTAGCAATCAGCCCCAGCATTTT
TRBV20-1	TRBJ1-6	many	.	CSAMGPNSPLHF	TGCAGTGCTATGGGCCCAAATTCACCCCTCCACTTT
TRBV7-4	TRBJ2-1	.	TRBD1	CASRNGTGGINEQFF	TGTGCCAGCAGAAACGGGACAGGAGGAATCAATGAGCAGTTCTTC
TRBV5-6	TRBJ1-1	many	.	CASSLLYGVVKAFF	TGTGCCAGCAGCTTGTTGTACGGTGTAGTAAAAGCTTTCTTT
TRBV7-9	TRBJ2-7	.	.	CASSGSMSYEQYF	TGTGCCAGCAGTGGGAGTATGTCCTACGAGCAGTACTTC
TRBV19	TRBJ2-7	.	.	CASRMTGTYEQYF	TGTGCCAGTAGGATGACAGGAACTTACGAGCAGTACTTC
TRBV6-1	TRBJ2-1	many	.	CASREHGRGDTEQFF	TGTGCCAGCAGGGAGCATGGTCGGGGCGACACTGAGCAGTTCTTC
TRBV27	TRBJ2-1	few	.	CASSPQPLAEQFF	TGTGCCAGCAGTCCACAACCGTTGGCTGAGCAGTTCTTC